This T cell receptor beta chain was captured by sequencing in a study of human T cells and chemical hapten exposure. Study-wide context: Recorded diagnoses among the mostly female patients were alopecia areata, totalis or universalis. Variability of per-sample TCR yields stemmed mainly from small differences in pooled library volume.

Each CDR3 protein is one row after TCRdb ran MiXCR on the RACE reads. Here the sample spans about 190,000 distinct CDR3 sequences, 24% being singletons. With 10 bases removed from V and 1 base from J, the gap between germline ends came to 19 bases. The germline gives CDR1 MDHEN, CDR2 SYDVKM. The length of the CDR3 is 15 residues. This clonotype appeared a few times. The time point was: patch test 3, about 24 weeks after DPC sensitization. The treatment is: therapeutic diphenylcyclopropenone sensitization with weekly scalp DPC. The clonotype originates from a woman in her forties with alopecia areata. Some clones in this sample may be carry-over from other donors' samples. The specimen comprised whole blood, sampled in connection with sensitization to the hapten diphenylcyclopropenone (DPC). V and J are TRBV28 and TRBJ2-5; D unclear. In nucleotides, the CDR3 is TGTGCCACTTCTTTGAGGAAATACGGCCAAGAGACCCAGTACTTC. Protein sequence: CATSLRKYGQETQYF. The complete variable domain, with remaining parts taken from reference TRBV28 and TRBJ2-5, reads DVKVTQSSRYLVKRTGEKVFLECVQDMDHENMFWYRQDPGLGLRLIYFSYDVKMKEKGDIPEGYSVSREKKERFSLILESASTNQTSMYLCATSLRKYGQETQYFGPGTRLLVL.